The 4 T cell receptor gamma chains listed next were all sequenced from one sample in a study of gamma delta lymphoproliferative disorders and STAT genes. The receptor sequences were amplified from genomic DNA of peripheral blood mononuclear cells. TCRdb processed the multiplex PCR reads again with the CATT caller. The sample records 4,000 to 4,500 gamma-chain clones, around 7% being singletons. The material sequenced was blood. All receptors derive from a human donor in good health.

By proportion, this clone is medium-sized. V and J are TRGV9 and TRGJ1 or TRGJ2. The J gene was missing in TCRdb and was found by matching the end of the DNA to germline. CDR1 and CDR2 from the germline V gene are GITISATS and ISYDGTV (reference sequence). The V segment lost 3 bases and the J segment 10 bases; nucleotides outside the gene matches: 6. The CDR3 covers 11 residues. DNA for the CDR3: TGTGCCTTGTGGGAGTTCGGCAAGAAACTCTTT. Its protein is CALWEFGKKLF.

This clone is labeled as medium-sized (0.01 to 0.1%). This sequence joins TRGV10 and TRGJP1. Germline matching of the DNA provided the J gene here, since TCRdb leaves it blank. TRGV10 is recorded as an ORF, its role being uncertain. The CDR3 runs to 15 residues. After removal of 8 bases from V and 5 bases from J, the junction contained 12 bases not matched to a gene. The CDR3 reads CAAWEPTGTGWFKIF. The CDR3 DNA reads as TGTGCTGCGTGGGAGCCAACCGGGACTGGTTGGTTCAAGATATTT.

This clone is labeled medium-sized. J is TRGJ1 or TRGJ2 and V is TRGV3. The J gene, not given by TCRdb, was assigned here from a germline match of the nucleotide sequence. From germline, CDR1 is VTNTFY and CDR2 YDVSTARD (reference sequence). This CDR3 contains 11 residues. J gave up 10 bases and V 0 bases, and 3 bases lay outside the gene matches. CDR3 residues: CATWDRRKKLF. The CDR3 DNA is TGTGCCACCTGGGACAGGCGGAAGAAACTCTTT.

In the case of this clone: A junction boundary mismatches the germline segment, possibly from a read error. The rearrangement links TRGV10 to TRGJP1. Since TCRdb gives no J gene, matching the DNA to germline was used here to assign it. TRGV10 is treated as an ORF (open reading frame) with a function not yet certain. The CDR3 length is 13 residues. CDR3 sequence: CAGLMRTGWFKIF. The CDR3 region has the DNA TGCGCGGGATTAATGAGGACTGGTTGGTTCAAGATATTT.